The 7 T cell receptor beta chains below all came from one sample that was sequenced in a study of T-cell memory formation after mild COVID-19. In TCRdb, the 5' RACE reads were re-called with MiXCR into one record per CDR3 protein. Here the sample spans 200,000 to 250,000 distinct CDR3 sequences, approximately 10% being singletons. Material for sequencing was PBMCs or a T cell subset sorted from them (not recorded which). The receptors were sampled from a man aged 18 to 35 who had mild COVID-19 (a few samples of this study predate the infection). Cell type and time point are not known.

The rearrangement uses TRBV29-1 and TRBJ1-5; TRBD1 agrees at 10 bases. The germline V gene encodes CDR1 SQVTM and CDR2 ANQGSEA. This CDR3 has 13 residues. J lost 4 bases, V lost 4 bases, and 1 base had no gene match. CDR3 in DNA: TGCAGCGTTGGGGACAGGGGAAATCAGCCCCAGCATTTT. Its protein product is CSVGDRGNQPQHF.

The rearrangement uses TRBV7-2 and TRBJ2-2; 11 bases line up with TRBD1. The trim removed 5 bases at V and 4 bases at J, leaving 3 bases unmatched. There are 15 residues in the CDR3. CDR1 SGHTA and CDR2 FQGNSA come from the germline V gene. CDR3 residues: CASSAGTGGTGELFF. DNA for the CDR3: TGTGCCAGCAGCGCAGGGACAGGGGGCACCGGGGAGCTGTTTTTT. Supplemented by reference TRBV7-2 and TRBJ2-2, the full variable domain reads GAGVSQSPSNKVTEKGKDVELRCDPISGHTALYWYRQSLGQGLEFLIYFQGNSAPDKSGLPSDRFSAERTGGSVSTLTIQRTQQEDSAVYLCASSAGTGGTGELFFGEGSRLTVL.

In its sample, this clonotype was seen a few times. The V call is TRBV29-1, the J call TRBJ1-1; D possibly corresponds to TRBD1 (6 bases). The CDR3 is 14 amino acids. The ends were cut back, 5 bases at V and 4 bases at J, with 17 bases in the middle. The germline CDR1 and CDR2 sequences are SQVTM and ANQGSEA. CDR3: CSVFYGGPGTEAFF. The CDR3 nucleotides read TGCAGCGTTTTTTATGGGGGGCCGGGCACTGAAGCTTTCTTT.

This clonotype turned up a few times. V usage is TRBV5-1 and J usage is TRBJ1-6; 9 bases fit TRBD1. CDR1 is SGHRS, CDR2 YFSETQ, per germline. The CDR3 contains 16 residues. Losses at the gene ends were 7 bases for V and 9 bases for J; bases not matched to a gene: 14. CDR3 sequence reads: CASRTNFGQGSSPLHF. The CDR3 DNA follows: TGCGCCAGCCGTACAAACTTCGGACAGGGGAGTTCACCCCTCCACTTT. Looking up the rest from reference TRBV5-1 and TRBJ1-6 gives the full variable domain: KAGVTQTPRYLIKTRGQQVTLSCSPISGHRSVSWYQQTPGQGLQFLFEYFSETQRNKGNFPGRFSGRQFSNSRSEMNVSTLELGDSALYLCASRTNFGQGSSPLHFGNGTRLTVT.

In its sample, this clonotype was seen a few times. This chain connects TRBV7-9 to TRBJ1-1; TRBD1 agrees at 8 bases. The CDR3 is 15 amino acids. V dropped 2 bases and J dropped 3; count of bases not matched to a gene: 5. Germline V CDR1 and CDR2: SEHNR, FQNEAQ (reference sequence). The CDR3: CASSLRQGSHTEAFF. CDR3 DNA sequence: TGTGCCAGCAGCTTAAGACAGGGGTCCCACACTGAAGCTTTCTTT.

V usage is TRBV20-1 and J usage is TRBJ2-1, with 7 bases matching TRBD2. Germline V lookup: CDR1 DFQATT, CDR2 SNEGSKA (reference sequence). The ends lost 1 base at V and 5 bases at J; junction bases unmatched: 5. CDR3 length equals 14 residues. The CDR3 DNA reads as TGCAGTGCTAGAGTGGCTAGCGGCAACAATGAGCAGTTCTTC. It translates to CSARVASGNNEQFF.

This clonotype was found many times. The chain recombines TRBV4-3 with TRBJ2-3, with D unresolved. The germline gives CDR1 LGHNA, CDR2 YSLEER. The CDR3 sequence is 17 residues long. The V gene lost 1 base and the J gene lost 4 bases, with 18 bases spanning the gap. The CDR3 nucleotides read TGCGCCAGCAGCCAAGGGTTGATAGAGGCCTACGCAGATACGCAGTATTTT. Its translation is CASSQGLIEAYADTQYF.